The 20 T cell receptor beta chains listed next were all sequenced from one sample in a study of T cell changes during pregnancy in multiple sclerosis. The method was immunoSEQ multiplex PCR; TCRdb's version includes in-frame clones alone and lacks a portion of them. The table shows approximately 50,000 clones, with around 90% occurring only once. The source material was CD4+ T cells from peripheral blood mononuclear cells, sampled after pregnancy. All receptors derive from a female donor in good health, enrolled as a control in a pregnancy study.

The rearrangement links TRBV6-6 to TRBJ2-1, with 7 bases matching TRBD2. V lost 8 bases, J lost 7 bases, and 8 bases stayed unmatched. CDR3 size: 13 residues. Germline V lookup: CDR1 MNHNY, CDR2 SVGAGI (reference sequence). This chain's CDR3 is CASGQAGINEQFF. CDR3 bases: TGTGCCAGCGGACAAGCGGGGATTAATGAGCAGTTCTTC.

The gene calls are TRBV7-2 and TRBJ2-1, with D tentatively TRBD2 (5 bases). Germline V gene data show CDR1 as SGHTA and CDR2 as FQGNSA. Between the trimmed V and J ends, which lost 5 bases and 13 bases, there was a span of 18 bases. The CDR3 extends over 13 amino acids. The CDR3 sequence is CASSLPLPSNQFF. DNA of the CDR3: TGTGCCAGCAGCCTGCCGCTTCCTAGCAATCAGTTCTTC.

The CDR3 region is CASSLGGSGDYKETQYF. The CDR3 DNA reads TGCGCCAGCAGCTTGGGTGGTAGCGGGGACTACAAAGAGACCCAGTACTTC. The chain is built from TRBV5-1 and TRBJ2-5; TRBD2 aligns across 8 bases. Germline values: CDR1 SGHRS, CDR2 YFSETQ. The V gene end was trimmed by 0 bases and the J gene end by 3 bases; junction bases not matched to a gene: 10. This CDR3 comprises 17 residues.

V usage is TRBV2 and J usage is TRBJ1-2; D may be TRBD1 (5 bases). The germline CDR1 and CDR2 sequences are SNHLY and FYNNEI. The V end was cut by 2 bases, the J end by 8 bases, with 15 bases between. CDR3 length equals 14 residues. In nucleotides, the CDR3 is TGTGCCAGCAGTGAACGCCAGGGCCTTTTCGGCTACACCTTC. As protein: CASSERQGLFGYTF.

The V call is TRBV28, the J call TRBJ2-2; 13 positions agree with TRBD2. With V trimmed by 4 bases and J by 0 bases, 11 bases remained unmatched. The CDR3 has 20 amino acids. The germline V gene has CDR1 MDHEN and CDR2 SYDVKM. The CDR3 DNA reads TGTGCCAGCAGTTCACTCCTGGGACTAGCGGGAACGACGAACACCGGGGAGCTGTTTTTT. It codes for CASSSLLGLAGTTNTGELFF.

The chain couples TRBV7-2 to TRBJ1-1; unclear D gene. Germline CDR1 reads SGHTA; CDR2 reads FQGNSA. This CDR3 region has 13 residues. V was trimmed by 1 base and J by 3 bases, leaving 6 bases between them. The CDR3 nucleotides are TGTGCCAGCAGCTTAGTTGAGTACACTGAAGCTTTCTTT. It codes for CASSLVEYTEAFF. Based on the CDR3 plus reference TRBV7-2 and TRBJ1-1, the full variable domain is GAGVSQSPSNKVTEKGKDVELRCDPISGHTALYWYRQSLGQGLEFLIYFQGNSAPDKSGLPSDRFSAERTGGSVSTLTIQRTQQEDSAVYLCASSLVEYTEAFFGQGTRLTVV.

The chain carries TRBV6-5 and TRBJ1-3; D perhaps matches TRBD1 (5 bases). This CDR3 region has 14 residues. The V gene lost 6 bases and the J gene lost 2 bases, with 11 bases spanning the gap. Germline V gives CDR1 MNHEY, CDR2 SVGAGI. The CDR3 reads CASRRTTTGNTIYF. As DNA, the CDR3 is TGTGCCAGCAGACGGACAACCACTGGAAACACCATATATTTT.

The chain carries TRBV11-3 and TRBJ1-3, with 9 positions matching TRBD1. This CDR3 spans 17 amino acids. From germline, CDR1 is SGHNT and CDR2 YENEEA. The V gene end was trimmed by 1 base and the J gene end by 2 bases; junction bases not matched to a gene: 6. This CDR3 reads CASSLGGTGPTGNTIYF. CDR3 DNA sequence: TGTGCCAGCAGCTTAGGAGGGACAGGGCCAACTGGAAACACCATATATTTT.

The chain is built from TRBV6-5 and TRBJ1-2, with D possibly matching TRBD1 (6 bases). Germline-derived CDR1 and CDR2 are MNHEY and SVGAGI. V was pared by 6 bases and J by 5 bases, with 16 bases between. This CDR3 contains 14 residues. DNA for the CDR3: TGTGCCAGCAGCCCCAGGGAGGGGGGGTATGGCTACACCTTC. This sequence encodes CASSPREGGYGYTF.

V gene TRBV11-2 combines with J gene TRBJ2-5; 14 bases agree with TRBD2. The germline gives CDR1 SGHAT, CDR2 FQNNGV. After removal of 5 bases from V and 3 bases from J, the junction contained 5 bases not matched to a gene. The CDR3 is 16 amino acids. CDR3 in amino acids: CASSIGLAGGKETQYF. Here the CDR3 DNA reads TGTGCCAGCAGCATCGGACTAGCGGGAGGTAAAGAGACCCAGTACTTC.

V usage is TRBV18 and J usage is TRBJ1-2, with a tentative D call TRBD1 (5 bases). V was clipped by 3 bases and J by 5 bases, with 10 bases between them. This CDR3 contains 13 residues. Germline CDR1 is KGHSH and CDR2 is LQKENI. The CDR3 is CASSPDRQYGYTF. Written as DNA, the CDR3 is TGTGCCAGCTCACCCGACCGACAGTATGGCTACACCTTC.

The rearrangement joins TRBV7-6 to TRBJ2-1, with a tentative D call TRBD1 (5 bases). The germline V gene encodes CDR1 SGHVS and CDR2 FNYEAQ. This CDR3 is built from 11 residues. V dropped 5 bases and J dropped 6 bases, with 5 bases sitting between them. The DNA of the CDR3 is TGTGCCAGCAGCGGGGCCAATGAGCAGTTCTTC. Amino acids: CASSGANEQFF.

The CDR3 here is CASSLRASGSVSSNEQFF. In DNA, the CDR3 is TGTGCCAGCAGCTTACGGGCTAGCGGGAGTGTGTCGAGCAATGAGCAGTTCTTC. The chain couples TRBV7-8 to TRBJ2-1; 10 bases line up with TRBD2. V gave up 2 bases and J gave up 6 bases; unmatched junction bases: 13. The CDR3 covers 18 residues. Per germline, CDR1 SGHVS and CDR2 FQNEAQ.

The V call is TRBV19, the J call TRBJ2-1; D may be TRBD1 (6 bases). CDR1 and CDR2 (germline): LNHDA, SQIVND (reference sequence). V lost 1 base to trimming and J lost 8 bases, with 15 bases between them. There are 15 residues in the CDR3. CDR3 sequence: CASSIGGGREYEQFF. In nucleotides, the CDR3 is TGTGCCAGTAGTATAGGAGGGGGTCGCGAGTATGAGCAGTTCTTC.

The V gene is TRBV6-4, the J gene TRBJ1-3; 7 bases line up with TRBD1. Trimming cost V 6 bases and J 3 bases; bases outside gene matches: 23. Germline V gives CDR1 MRHNA, CDR2 SNTAGT. There are 20 residues in the CDR3. CDR3 coding DNA: TGTGCCAGCAGCGGCGGGAGGGGGCACTGCTGGTTGCCCAGTGGAAACACCATATATTTT. Its translation is CASSGGRGHCWLPSGNTIYF.

The chain joins TRBV9 to TRBJ2-7, with 7 positions matching TRBD1. This CDR3 is built from 14 residues. V shed 3 bases, J shed 7 bases, and the junction held 10 bases outside the gene matches. In germline, CDR1 is SGDLS, CDR2 YYNGEE. This CDR3 reads CASSGQGPSGEQYF. CDR3 DNA sequence: TGTGCCAGCAGCGGACAGGGCCCTTCGGGTGAGCAGTACTTC.

The V and J genes are TRBV6-6 and TRBJ1-1; TRBD1 matches at 7 bases. Germline CDR1 reads MNHNY; CDR2 reads SVGAGI (reference sequence). V was clipped by 5 bases and J by 1 base; unmatched bases: 4. The CDR3 is made up of 14 amino acids. This CDR3 is CASSRQGKNTEAFF. CDR3 coding DNA: TGTGCCAGCAGTAGACAGGGTAAGAACACTGAAGCTTTCTTT.

This rearrangement joins TRBV4-1 to TRBJ2-5, with 7 bases lining up with TRBD1. V shed 9 bases and J 5 bases; nucleotides not matched to a gene: 6. Germline CDR1 MGHRA, CDR2 YSYEKL. CDR3 length equals 12 residues. CDR3 bases: TGCGCCAGTACAGGGGATTTCGAGACCCAGTACTTC. This translates into CASTGDFETQYF.

The chain combines TRBV5-1 with TRBJ1-1; possibly TRBD1 for D (5 bases). This CDR3 has 14 residues. V was clipped by 0 bases and J by 5 bases, with 11 bases between them. Per the germline V gene, CDR1 is SGHRS and CDR2 is YFSETQ. The CDR3 coding sequence is TGCGCCAGCAGCTTGGAGGGCGGGGGGACTGAAGCTTTCTTT. Its translation: CASSLEGGGTEAFF.

The V gene is TRBV6-5, the J gene TRBJ2-7, with TRBD2 matching 13 bases. The germline V gene encodes CDR1 MNHEY and CDR2 SVGAGI. Trimming removed 7 bases from V and 2 bases from J; junction bases left unmatched: 2. The CDR3 covers 14 residues. CDR3 bases: TGTGCCAGCACCGGGACTAGCGGGGCCTACGAGCAGTACTTC. It translates to CASTGTSGAYEQYF.